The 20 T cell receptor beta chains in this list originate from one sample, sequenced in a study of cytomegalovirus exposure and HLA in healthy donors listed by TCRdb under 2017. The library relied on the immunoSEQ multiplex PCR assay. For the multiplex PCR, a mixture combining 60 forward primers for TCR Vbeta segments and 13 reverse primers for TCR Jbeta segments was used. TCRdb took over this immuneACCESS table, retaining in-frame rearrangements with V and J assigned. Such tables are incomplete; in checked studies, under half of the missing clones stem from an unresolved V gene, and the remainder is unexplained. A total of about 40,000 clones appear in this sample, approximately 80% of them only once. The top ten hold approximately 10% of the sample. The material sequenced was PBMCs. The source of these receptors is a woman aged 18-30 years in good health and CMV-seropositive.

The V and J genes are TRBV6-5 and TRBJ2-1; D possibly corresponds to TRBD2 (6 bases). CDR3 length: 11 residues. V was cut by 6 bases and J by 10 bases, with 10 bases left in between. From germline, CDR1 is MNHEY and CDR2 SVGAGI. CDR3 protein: CASSHGGEQFF. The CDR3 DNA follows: TGTGCCAGCAGCCACGGGGGAGAGCAGTTCTTC.

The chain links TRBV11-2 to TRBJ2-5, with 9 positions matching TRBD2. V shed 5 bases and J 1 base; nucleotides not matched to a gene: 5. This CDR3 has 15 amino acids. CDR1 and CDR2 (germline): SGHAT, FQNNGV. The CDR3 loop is CASSTHSGGQETQYF. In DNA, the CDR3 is TGTGCCAGCAGCACCCATAGCGGGGGCCAAGAGACCCAGTACTTC.

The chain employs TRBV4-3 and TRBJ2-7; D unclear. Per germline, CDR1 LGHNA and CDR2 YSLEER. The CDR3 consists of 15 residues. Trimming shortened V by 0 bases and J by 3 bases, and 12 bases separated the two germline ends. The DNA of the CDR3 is TGCGCCAGCAGCCAAGAATACTATGCGATCTACGAGCAGTACTTC. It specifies CASSQEYYAIYEQYF.

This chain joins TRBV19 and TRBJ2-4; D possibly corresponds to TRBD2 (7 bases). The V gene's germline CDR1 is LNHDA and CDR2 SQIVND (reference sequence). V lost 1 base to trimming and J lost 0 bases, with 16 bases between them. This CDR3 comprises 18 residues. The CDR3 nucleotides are TGTGCCAGTAGTATAGGAGGGGGGGTTCAACTAGCCAAAAACATTCAGTACTTC. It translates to CASSIGGGVQLAKNIQYF.

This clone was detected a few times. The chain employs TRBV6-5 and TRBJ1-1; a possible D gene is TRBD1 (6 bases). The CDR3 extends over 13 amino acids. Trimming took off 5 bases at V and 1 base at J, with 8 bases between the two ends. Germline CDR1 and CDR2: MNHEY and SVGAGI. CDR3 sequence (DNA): TGTGCCAGCAGTGGACAGCCGAACACTGAAGCTTTCTTT. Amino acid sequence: CASSGQPNTEAFF.

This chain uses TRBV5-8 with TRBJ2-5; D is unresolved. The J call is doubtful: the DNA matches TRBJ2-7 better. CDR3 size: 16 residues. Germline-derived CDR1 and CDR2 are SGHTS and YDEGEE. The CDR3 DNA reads TGTGCCAGCAGCGCGCCTCTGGGCAGCAACACCGACGAGCAGTACTTC. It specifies CASSAPLGSNTDEQYF.

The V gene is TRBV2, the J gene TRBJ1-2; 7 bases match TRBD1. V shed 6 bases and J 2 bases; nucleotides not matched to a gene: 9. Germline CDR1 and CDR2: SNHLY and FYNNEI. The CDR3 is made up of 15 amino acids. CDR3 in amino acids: CASSDGQDLNYGYTF. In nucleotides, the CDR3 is TGTGCCAGCAGCGACGGACAGGACTTAAACTATGGCTACACCTTC.

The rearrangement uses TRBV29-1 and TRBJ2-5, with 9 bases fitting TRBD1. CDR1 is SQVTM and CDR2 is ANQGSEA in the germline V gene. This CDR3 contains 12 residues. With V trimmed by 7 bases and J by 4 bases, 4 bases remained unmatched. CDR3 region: CSAGQGPETQYF. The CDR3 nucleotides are TGCAGCGCAGGACAGGGGCCAGAGACCCAGTACTTC.

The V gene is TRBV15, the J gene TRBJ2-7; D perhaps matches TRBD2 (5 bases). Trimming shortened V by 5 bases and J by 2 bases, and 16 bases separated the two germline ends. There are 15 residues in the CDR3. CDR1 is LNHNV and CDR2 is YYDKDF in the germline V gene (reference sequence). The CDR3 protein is CATSGPQDSAYEQYF. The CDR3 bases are TGTGCCACCAGCGGACCCCAGGACTCGGCCTACGAGCAGTACTTC.

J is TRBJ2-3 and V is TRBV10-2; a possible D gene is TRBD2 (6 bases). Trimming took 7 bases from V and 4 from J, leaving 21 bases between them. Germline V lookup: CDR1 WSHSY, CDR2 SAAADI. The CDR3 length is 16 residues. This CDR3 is CASIPSTSRIPDTQYF. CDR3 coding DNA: TGCGCCAGCATTCCGTCGACTAGTCGTATCCCAGATACGCAGTATTTT.

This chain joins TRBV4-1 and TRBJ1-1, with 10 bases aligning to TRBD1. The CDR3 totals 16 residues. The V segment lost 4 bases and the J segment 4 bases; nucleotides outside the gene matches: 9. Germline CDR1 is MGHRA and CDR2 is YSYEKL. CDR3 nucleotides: TGCGCCAGCAGCCTCAGGGACAGGGGACTGTTCACTGAAGCTTTCTTT. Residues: CASSLRDRGLFTEAFF.

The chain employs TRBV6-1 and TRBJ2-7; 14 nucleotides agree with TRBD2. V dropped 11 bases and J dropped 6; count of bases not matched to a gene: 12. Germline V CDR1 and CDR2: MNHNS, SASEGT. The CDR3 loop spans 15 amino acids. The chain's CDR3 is CAHSLGTSGSCEQYF. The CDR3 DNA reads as TGTGCCCATTCCCTCGGGACTAGCGGGAGTTGCGAGCAGTACTTC.

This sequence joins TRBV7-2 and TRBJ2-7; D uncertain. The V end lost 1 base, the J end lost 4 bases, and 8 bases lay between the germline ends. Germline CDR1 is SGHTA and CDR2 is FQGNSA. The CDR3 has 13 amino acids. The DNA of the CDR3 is TGTGCCAGCAGCTTAGACTCGATATACGAGCAGTACTTC. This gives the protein CASSLDSIYEQYF.

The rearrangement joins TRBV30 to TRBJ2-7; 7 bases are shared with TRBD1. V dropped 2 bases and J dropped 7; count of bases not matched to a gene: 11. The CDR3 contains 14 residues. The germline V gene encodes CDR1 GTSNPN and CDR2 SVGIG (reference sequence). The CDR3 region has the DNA TGTGCCTGGAGTAGGGACAGCCAACGGTGGGAGCAGTACTTC. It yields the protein CAWSRDSQRWEQYF.

DNA of the CDR3: TGTGCCAGCTCACCACGGGCAGACTACGAGCAGTACTTC. Amino acids: CASSPRADYEQYF. V is TRBV18 and J is TRBJ2-7; no reliable D call. The CDR3 covers 13 residues. Germline CDR1 reads KGHSH; CDR2 reads LQKENI. Trimming shortened V by 1 base and J by 3 bases, and 7 bases separated the two germline ends.

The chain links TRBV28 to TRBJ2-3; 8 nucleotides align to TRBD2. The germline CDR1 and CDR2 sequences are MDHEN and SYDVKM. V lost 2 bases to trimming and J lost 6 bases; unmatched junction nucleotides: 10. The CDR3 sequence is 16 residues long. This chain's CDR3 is CASSLMGQRERDTQYF. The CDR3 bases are TGTGCCAGCAGTTTAATGGGCCAGCGGGAGCGTGATACGCAGTATTTT.

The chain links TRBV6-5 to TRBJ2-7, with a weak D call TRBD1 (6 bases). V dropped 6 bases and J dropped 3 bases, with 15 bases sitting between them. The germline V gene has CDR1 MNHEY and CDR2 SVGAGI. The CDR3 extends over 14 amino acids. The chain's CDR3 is CASSDRDTHYEQYF. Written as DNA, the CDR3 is TGTGCCAGCAGCGACCGGGACACCCACTACGAGCAGTACTTC.

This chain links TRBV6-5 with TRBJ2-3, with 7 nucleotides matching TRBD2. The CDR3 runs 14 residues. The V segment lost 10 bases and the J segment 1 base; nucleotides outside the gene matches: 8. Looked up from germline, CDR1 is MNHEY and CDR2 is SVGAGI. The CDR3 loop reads CATQRDGGTDTQYF. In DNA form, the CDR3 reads TGTGCCACCCAGCGGGACGGGGGCACAGATACGCAGTATTTT.

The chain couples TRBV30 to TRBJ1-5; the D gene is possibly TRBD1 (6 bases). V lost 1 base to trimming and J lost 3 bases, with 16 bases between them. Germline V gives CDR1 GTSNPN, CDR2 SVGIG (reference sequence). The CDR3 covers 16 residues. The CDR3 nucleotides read TGTGCCTGGAGTGAGGGGGGGGTATGGACCAATCAGCCCCAGCATTTT. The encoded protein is CAWSEGGVWTNQPQHF.

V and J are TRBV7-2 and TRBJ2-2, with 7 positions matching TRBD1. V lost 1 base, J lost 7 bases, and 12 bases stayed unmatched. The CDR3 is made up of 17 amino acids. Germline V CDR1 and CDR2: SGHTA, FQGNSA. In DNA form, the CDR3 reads TGTGCCAGCAGCTTAGGATGGTCAGGGGGTAGAAGCGGGGAGCTGTTTTTT. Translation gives CASSLGWSGGRSGELFF.